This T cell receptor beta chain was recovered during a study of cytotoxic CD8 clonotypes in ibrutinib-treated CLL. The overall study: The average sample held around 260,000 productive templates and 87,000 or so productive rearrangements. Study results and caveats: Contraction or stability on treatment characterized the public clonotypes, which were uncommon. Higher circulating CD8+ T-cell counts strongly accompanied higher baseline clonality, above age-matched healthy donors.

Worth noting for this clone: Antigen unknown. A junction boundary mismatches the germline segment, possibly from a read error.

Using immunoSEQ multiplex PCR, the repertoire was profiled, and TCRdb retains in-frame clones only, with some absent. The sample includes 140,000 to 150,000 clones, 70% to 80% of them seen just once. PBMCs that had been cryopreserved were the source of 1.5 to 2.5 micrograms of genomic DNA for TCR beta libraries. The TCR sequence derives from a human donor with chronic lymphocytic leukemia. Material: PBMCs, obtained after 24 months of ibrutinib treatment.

CDR3 in amino acids: CASSTNAGNTIYF. The CDR3 nucleotides are TGTGCCAGCAGCACCAACGCTGGGAACACCATATATTTT. V and J are TRBV7-9 and TRBJ1-3; D remains ambiguous. The germline gives CDR1 SEHNR, CDR2 FQNEAQ (reference sequence). CDR3 size: 13 residues.